This T cell receptor beta chain originates from a study of cytomegalovirus exposure and HLA in healthy donors. The germline V gene has CDR1 SGHNT and CDR2 YYREEE (reference sequence). Trimming pared 0 bases from V and 5 bases from J, leaving 19 bases between. The CDR3 is 17 amino acids. PCR involved 60 Vbeta and 13 Jbeta primers. Sequencing used immunoSEQ multiplex PCR; TCRdb keeps in-frame clones, though not all of them. The table lists 250,000 to 350,000 clones, about nine tenths of them singletons. The J gene is TRBJ2-3, the V gene TRBV5-4; D ambiguous. The sequence was collected from a man aged 40-49 years in good health and CMV-seropositive. Sequencing input: PBMCs. CDR3 in amino acids: CASSLESSAPPGDTQYF. The CDR3 DNA is TGTGCCAGCAGCTTGGAGTCGAGCGCCCCACCGGGAGATACGCAGTATTTT.